These 19 T cell receptor beta chains came from one sample sequenced in a study of shared clonotypes between healthy human individuals. The naive CD8 subset, CD45RO-negative cells positively selected for CCR7, excluded terminally differentiated effector memory CD45RA+ cells. Some clones are missing from TCRdb's copy, which holds only in-frame ones; the method was immunoSEQ multiplex PCR. Counted here are some 1,900,000 clones, about 95% occurring once; the ten biggest clones make up more than 0.95%. Sequenced material: naive CD8+ T cells sorted from blood. These receptors were obtained from a man aged 18-30 years in good health.

The chain has TRBV6-5 and TRBJ2-7, with D maybe TRBD1 (6 bases). V lost 4 bases and J lost 4, with 14 bases in between. Germline assignment: CDR1 MNHEY and CDR2 SVGAGI. The CDR3 loop spans 14 amino acids. DNA for the CDR3: TGTGCCAGCAGTTCGAAAGACAGGCCGTACGAGCAGTACTTC. This gives the protein CASSSKDRPYEQYF.

The rearrangement uses TRBV27 and TRBJ1-4; maybe TRBD1 (5 bases). V was shortened by 6 bases and J by 7 bases, with 12 bases between the two germline ends. Germline V CDR1 and CDR2: MNHEY, SMNVEV (reference sequence). This CDR3 contains 13 residues. CDR3 DNA: TGTGCCAGCAGCGGGGGGTGGGGTGAAAAACTGTTTTTT. As protein: CASSGGWGEKLFF.

This clone was counted once. The chain recombines TRBV30 with TRBJ2-7; D is uncertain. The length of the CDR3 is 13 residues. The germline CDR1 and CDR2 sequences are GTSNPN and SVGIG (reference sequence). With 6 bases removed from V and 7 bases from J, the gap between germline ends came to 19 bases. Written as DNA, the CDR3 is TGTGCCTGTATGGTGGCCTCCCGGCGAGAGCAGTACTTC. It translates to CACMVASRREQYF.

The chain joins TRBV2 to TRBJ1-5; possible D gene TRBD1, 6 bases. This CDR3 contains 14 residues. Germline loops: CDR1 SNHLY, CDR2 FYNNEI. V lost 8 bases and J lost 0, with 11 bases in between. The CDR3 is CASEVGGSNQPQHF. The CDR3 DNA is TGTGCCAGCGAGGTAGGGGGTAGCAATCAGCCCCAGCATTTT.

The CDR3 nucleotides read TGTGCCAGCAGCCCCCCCCAGGGGCGGGGGGCCTCCACAGATACGCAGTATTTT. It encodes CASSPPQGRGASTDTQYF. The J gene is TRBJ2-3, the V gene TRBV9; 8 bases are shared with TRBD2. Germline-derived CDR1 and CDR2 are SGDLS and YYNGEE. V gave up 4 bases and J gave up 2 bases; unmatched junction bases: 15. The CDR3 is 18 residues long.

A note on this clone: Additional DNA sequences in this sample encode the identical CDR3. The rearrangement links TRBV7-9 to TRBJ2-2, with D possibly being TRBD1 (5 bases). Germline V lookup: CDR1 SEHNR, CDR2 FQNEAQ (reference sequence). The length of the CDR3 is 16 residues. Trimming took off 2 bases at V and 2 bases at J, with 12 bases between the two ends. The CDR3 coding sequence is TGTGCCAGCAGCTTACCAGGGCAGGGAAACACCGGGGAGCTGTTTTTT. As protein: CASSLPGQGNTGELFF.

The chain uses TRBV6-5 and TRBJ2-5; 9 bases are a match to TRBD1. This CDR3 has 15 residues. V lost 4 bases to trimming and J lost 5 bases; unmatched junction nucleotides: 8. The germline V gene has CDR1 MNHEY and CDR2 SVGAGI. CDR3 residues: CASSSRDRAEETQYF. In DNA form, the CDR3 reads TGTGCCAGCAGTTCCCGGGACAGGGCTGAGGAGACCCAGTACTTC.

A word on this clone: Other DNA sequences in this specimen translate into the identical CDR3. The gene calls are TRBV10-3 and TRBJ2-7, with TRBD1 matching over 7 bases. The V gene's germline CDR1 is ENHRY and CDR2 SYGVKD. CDR3 length: 13 residues. The junction had 2 bases not matched to a gene; V was cut back by 5 bases and J by 1 base. This chain's CDR3 is CAISPGQSYEQYF. CDR3 sequence (DNA): TGTGCCATCAGTCCGGGACAGTCCTACGAGCAGTACTTC.

In DNA, the CDR3 is TGCGCCAGCAGTGAGGGGACAGGGGCTGAAGCTTTCTTT. Translation: CASSEGTGAEAFF. V and J are TRBV10-2 and TRBJ1-1, with TRBD1 matching 10 bases. The junction had 0 bases not matched to a gene; V was cut back by 2 bases and J by 6 bases. CDR1 is WSHSY and CDR2 is SAAADI in the germline V gene. The CDR3 is 13 residues long.

The V and J genes are TRBV6-1 and TRBJ1-5; D is unresolved. The CDR3 consists of 15 residues. Germline V gene lookup returns CDR1 MNHNS and CDR2 SASEGT. V lost 2 bases, J lost 2 bases, and 10 bases lay in between. CDR3 in DNA: TGTGCCAGCAGTGAAAACAGCCTAGGCAATCAGCCCCAGCATTTT. This encodes CASSENSLGNQPQHF.

The V gene is TRBV10-3, the J gene TRBJ1-6, with unresolved D. CDR3 length: 16 amino acids. CDR1 is ENHRY, CDR2 SYGVKD, per germline. Trimming pared 0 bases from V and 6 bases from J, leaving 12 bases between. CDR3 nucleotide sequence: TGTGCCATCAGTGAGTCCGAGGGCTCTCGTAATTCACCCCTCCACTTT. It codes for CAISESEGSRNSPLHF.

This clone has only one observation. The genes are TRBV19 and TRBJ2-7, with a tentative D call TRBD2 (6 bases). The V end lost 4 bases, the J end lost 5 bases, and 9 bases lay between the germline ends. CDR3 length equals 12 residues. The germline CDR1 and CDR2 sequences are LNHDA and SQIVND (reference sequence). The chain's CDR3 is CASSRGEHEQYF. CDR3 sequence (DNA): TGTGCCAGTAGTAGGGGGGAGCACGAGCAGTACTTC. The full variable domain, its missing parts supplied by reference TRBV19 and TRBJ2-7, is DGGITQSPKYLFRKEGQNVTLSCEQNLNHDAMYWYRQDPGQGLRLIYYSQIVNDFQKGDIAEGYSVSREKKESFPLTVTSAQKNPTAFYLCASSRGEHEQYFGPGTRLTVT.

This sequence joins TRBV27 and TRBJ1-2, with 11 positions matching TRBD1. Germline CDR1 reads MNHEY; CDR2 reads SMNVEV (reference sequence). V gave up 6 bases and J gave up 4 bases; unmatched junction bases: 4. This CDR3 comprises 14 residues. The CDR3 loop is CASRGQGAGYGYTF. CDR3 coding DNA: TGTGCCAGCAGAGGACAGGGGGCGGGCTATGGCTACACCTTC.

The chain employs TRBV4-3 and TRBJ2-5, with D maybe TRBD2 (5 bases). The V end lost 1 base, the J end lost 2 bases, and 17 bases lay between the germline ends. This CDR3 is 17 amino acids long. Per germline, CDR1 LGHNA and CDR2 YSLEER. The CDR3 here is CASSQGPSGDGQETQYF. CDR3 DNA sequence: TGCGCCAGCAGCCAAGGGCCCAGCGGCGACGGGCAAGAGACCCAGTACTTC.

This clone has a single count. Other DNA sequences in this sample translate to the same CDR3. CDR3 in DNA: TGCGCCAGCAGCCAAGTCCCAGGGACAGGGTCCTACGAGCAGTACTTC. It encodes CASSQVPGTGSYEQYF. The chain links TRBV4-1 to TRBJ2-7; 9 nucleotides align to TRBD1. The length of the CDR3 is 16 residues. The germline gives CDR1 MGHRA, CDR2 YSYEKL. V was pared by 1 base and J by 1 base, with 5 bases of the junction left unmatched.

The chain is built from TRBV2 and TRBJ2-3; TRBD2 agrees at 11 bases. Germline assignment: CDR1 SNHLY and CDR2 FYNNEI. The CDR3 contains 16 residues. V trimming: 2 bases; J trimming: 1 base; junction bases outside the gene matches: 2. The CDR3 DNA reads as TGTGCCAGCAGTGAAACGACTAGCGGGGGCACAGATACGCAGTATTTT. This translates into CASSETTSGGTDTQYF.

This sequence joins TRBV27 and TRBJ2-1; D not resolved. With 7 bases removed from V and 6 bases from J, the gap between germline ends came to 10 bases. Germline V gives CDR1 MNHEY, CDR2 SMNVEV (reference sequence). CDR3 length: 12 residues. CDR3 nucleotides: TGTGCCAGCAAAACTTTCACCAATGAGCAGTTCTTC. It is translated as CASKTFTNEQFF.

This chain links TRBV7-6 with TRBJ2-3; D gene unclear. The germline V gene has CDR1 SGHVS and CDR2 FNYEAQ. V lost 3 bases and J lost 4, with 8 bases in between. This CDR3 has 13 amino acids. Here the CDR3 DNA reads TGTGCCAGCAGCTTGGGCCGTGCAGATACGCAGTATTTT. Its translation: CASSLGRADTQYF.

The chain employs TRBV19 and TRBJ1-4; maybe TRBD1 (6 bases). The CDR3 has 14 amino acids. Germline CDR1 and CDR2: LNHDA and SQIVND (reference sequence). V was clipped by 3 bases and J by 7 bases, with 12 bases between them. CDR3 bases: TGTGCCAGTAGTATGAGGGGGGCGAGTGAAAAACTGTTTTTT. It yields the protein CASSMRGASEKLFF.